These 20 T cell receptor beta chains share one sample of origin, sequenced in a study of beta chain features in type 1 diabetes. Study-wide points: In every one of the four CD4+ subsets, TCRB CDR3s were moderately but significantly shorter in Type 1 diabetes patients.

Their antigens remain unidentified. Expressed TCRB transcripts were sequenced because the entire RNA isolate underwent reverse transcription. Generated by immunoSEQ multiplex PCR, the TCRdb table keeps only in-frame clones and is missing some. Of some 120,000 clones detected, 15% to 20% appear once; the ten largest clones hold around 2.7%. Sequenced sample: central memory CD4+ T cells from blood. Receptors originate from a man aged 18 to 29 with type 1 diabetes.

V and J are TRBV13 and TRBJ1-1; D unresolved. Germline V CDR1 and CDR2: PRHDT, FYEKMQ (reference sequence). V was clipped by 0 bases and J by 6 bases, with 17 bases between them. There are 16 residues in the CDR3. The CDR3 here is CASSLGMGVSSAEAFF. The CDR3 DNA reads TGTGCCAGCAGCTTAGGCATGGGCGTTTCTTCGGCTGAAGCTTTCTTT.

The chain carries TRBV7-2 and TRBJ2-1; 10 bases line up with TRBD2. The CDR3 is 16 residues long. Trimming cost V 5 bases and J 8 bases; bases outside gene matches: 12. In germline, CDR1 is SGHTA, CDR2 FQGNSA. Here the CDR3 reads CASSPSSGTSEYEQFF. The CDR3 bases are TGTGCCAGCAGCCCCAGCTCCGGGACTAGCGAGTATGAGCAGTTCTTC.

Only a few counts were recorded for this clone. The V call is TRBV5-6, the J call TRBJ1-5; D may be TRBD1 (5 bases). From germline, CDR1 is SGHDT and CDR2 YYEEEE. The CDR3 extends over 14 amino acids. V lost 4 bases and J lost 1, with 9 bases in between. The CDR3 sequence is CASSPRDSNQPQHF. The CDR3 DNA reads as TGTGCCAGCAGCCCCCGGGACAGCAATCAGCCCCAGCATTTT.

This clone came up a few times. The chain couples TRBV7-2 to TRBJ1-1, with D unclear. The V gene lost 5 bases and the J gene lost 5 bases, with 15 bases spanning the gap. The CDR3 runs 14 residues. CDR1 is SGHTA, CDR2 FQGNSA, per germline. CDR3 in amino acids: CASSPWEARTEAFF. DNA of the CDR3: TGTGCCAGCAGCCCATGGGAGGCTAGGACTGAAGCTTTCTTT.

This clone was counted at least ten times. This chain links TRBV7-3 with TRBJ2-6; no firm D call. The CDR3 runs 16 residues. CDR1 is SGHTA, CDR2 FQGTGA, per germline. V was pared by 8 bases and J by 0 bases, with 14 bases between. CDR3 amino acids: CASGPTRSSGANVLTF. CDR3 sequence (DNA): TGTGCCAGCGGGCCTACGAGGAGCTCTGGGGCCAACGTCCTGACTTTC.

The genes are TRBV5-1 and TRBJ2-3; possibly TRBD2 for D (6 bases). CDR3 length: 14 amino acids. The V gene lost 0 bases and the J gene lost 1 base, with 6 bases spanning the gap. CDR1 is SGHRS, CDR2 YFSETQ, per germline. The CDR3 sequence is CASSLGEGTDTQYF. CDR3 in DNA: TGCGCCAGCAGCTTGGGGGAGGGCACAGATACGCAGTATTTT.

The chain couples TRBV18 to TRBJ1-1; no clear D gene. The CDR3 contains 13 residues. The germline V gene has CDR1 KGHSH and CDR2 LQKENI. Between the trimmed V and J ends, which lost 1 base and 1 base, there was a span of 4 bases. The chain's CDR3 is CASSPRGNTEAFF. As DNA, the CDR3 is TGTGCCAGCTCACCACGAGGGAACACTGAAGCTTTCTTT.

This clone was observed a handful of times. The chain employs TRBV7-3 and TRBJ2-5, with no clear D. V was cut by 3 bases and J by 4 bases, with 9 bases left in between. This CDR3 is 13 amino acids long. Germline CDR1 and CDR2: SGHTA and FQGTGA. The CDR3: CASSFGPRETQYF. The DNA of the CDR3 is TGTGCCAGCAGCTTTGGGCCCCGAGAGACCCAGTACTTC.

DNA of the CDR3: TGTGCCTGGAACTGGGACAGTGTGTCCTACGAGCAGTACTTC. Translated, it gives CAWNWDSVSYEQYF. This chain joins TRBV30 and TRBJ2-7; 7 bases agree with TRBD1. The length of the CDR3 is 14 residues. V shed 4 bases and J 1 base; nucleotides not matched to a gene: 7. Looked up from germline, CDR1 is GTSNPN and CDR2 is SVGIG (reference sequence).

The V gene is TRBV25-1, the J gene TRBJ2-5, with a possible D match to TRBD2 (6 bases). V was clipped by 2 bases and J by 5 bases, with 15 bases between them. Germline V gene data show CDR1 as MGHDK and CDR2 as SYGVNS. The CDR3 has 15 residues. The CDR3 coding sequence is TGTGCCAGCAGTGAAGGCCTCCCTGGAGGGGAGACCCAGTACTTC. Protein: CASSEGLPGGETQYF. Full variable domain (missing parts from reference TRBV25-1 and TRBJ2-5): EADIYQTPRYLVIGTGKKITLECSQTMGHDKMYWYQQDPGMELHLIHYSYGVNSTEKGDLSSESTVSRIRTEHFPLTLESARPSHTSQYLCASSEGLPGGETQYFGPGTRLLVL.

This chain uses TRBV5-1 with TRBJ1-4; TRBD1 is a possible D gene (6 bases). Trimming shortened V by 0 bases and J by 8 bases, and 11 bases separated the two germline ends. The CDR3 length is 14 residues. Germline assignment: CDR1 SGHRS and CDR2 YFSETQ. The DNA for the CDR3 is TGCGCCAGCAGCTTGGGGACAGTGGAAGAAAAACTGTTTTTT. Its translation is CASSLGTVEEKLFF.

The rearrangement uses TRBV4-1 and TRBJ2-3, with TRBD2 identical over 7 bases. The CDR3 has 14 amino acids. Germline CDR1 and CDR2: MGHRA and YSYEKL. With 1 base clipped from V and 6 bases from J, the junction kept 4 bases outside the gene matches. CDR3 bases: TGCGCCAGCAGCCAAGTGACTAGCCCCGATACGCAGTATTTT. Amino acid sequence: CASSQVTSPDTQYF.

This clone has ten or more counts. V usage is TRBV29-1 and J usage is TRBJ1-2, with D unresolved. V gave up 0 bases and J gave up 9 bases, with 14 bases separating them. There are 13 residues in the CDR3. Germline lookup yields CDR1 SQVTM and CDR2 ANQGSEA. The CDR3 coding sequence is TGCAGCGTTGAAGATAGGGTAATATATAGCTACACCTTC. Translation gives CSVEDRVIYSYTF.

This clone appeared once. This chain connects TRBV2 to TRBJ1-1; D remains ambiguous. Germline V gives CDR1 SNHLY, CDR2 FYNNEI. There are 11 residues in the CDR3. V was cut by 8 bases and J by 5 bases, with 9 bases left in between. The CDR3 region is CASGPVTEAFF. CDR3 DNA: TGTGCCAGCGGGCCCGTAACTGAAGCTTTCTTT.

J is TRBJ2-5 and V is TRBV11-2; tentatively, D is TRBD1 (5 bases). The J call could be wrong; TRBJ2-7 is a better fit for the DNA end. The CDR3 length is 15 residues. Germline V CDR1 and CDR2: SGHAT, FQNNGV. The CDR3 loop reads CASSLGQPDTYEQYF. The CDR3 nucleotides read TGTGCCAGCAGCTTAGGACAGCCGGATACCTACGAGCAGTACTTC.

The CDR3 sequence: CASSPDPNNEQFF. CDR3 sequence (DNA): TGCGCCAGCAGCCCGGACCCAAACAATGAGCAGTTCTTC. The gene calls are TRBV5-1 and TRBJ2-1; D is uncertain. Germline CDR1 is SGHRS and CDR2 is YFSETQ. V lost 4 bases to trimming and J lost 5 bases, with 10 bases between them. The CDR3 spans 13 residues.

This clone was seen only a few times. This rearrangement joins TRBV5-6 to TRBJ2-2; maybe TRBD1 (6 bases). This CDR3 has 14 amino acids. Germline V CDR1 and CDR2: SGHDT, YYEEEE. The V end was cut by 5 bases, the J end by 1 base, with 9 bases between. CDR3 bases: TGTGCCAGCAGACCCAGGGGGAACACCGGGGAGCTGTTTTTT. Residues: CASRPRGNTGELFF. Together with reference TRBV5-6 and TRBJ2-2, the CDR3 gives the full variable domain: DAGVTQSPTHLIKTRGQQVTLRCSPKSGHDTVSWYQQALGQGPQFIFQYYEEEERQRGNFPDRFSGHQFPNYSSELNVNALLLGDSALYLCASRPRGNTGELFFGEGSRLTVL.

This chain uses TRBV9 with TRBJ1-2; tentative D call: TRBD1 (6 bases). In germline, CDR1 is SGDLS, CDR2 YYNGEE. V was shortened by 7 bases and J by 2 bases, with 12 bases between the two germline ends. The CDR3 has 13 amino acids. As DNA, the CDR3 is TGTGCCAGCGCTGCAGGGGCCAACTATGGCTACACCTTC. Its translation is CASAAGANYGYTF.

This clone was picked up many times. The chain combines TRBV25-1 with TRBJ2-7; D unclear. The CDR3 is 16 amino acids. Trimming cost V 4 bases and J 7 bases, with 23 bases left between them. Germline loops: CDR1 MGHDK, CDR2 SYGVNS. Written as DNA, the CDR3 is TGTGCCAGCAGTGCTAATGCCGCCGCGACATGGAAGGAGCAGTACTTC. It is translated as CASSANAAATWKEQYF.

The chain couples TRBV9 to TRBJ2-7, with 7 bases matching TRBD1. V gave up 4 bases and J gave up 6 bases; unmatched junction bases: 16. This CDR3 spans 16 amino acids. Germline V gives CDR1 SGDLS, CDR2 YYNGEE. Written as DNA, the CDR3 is TGTGCCAGCAGCCTAACTGGGGGACAGTCCCTTCTCGAGCAGTACTTC. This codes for CASSLTGGQSLLEQYF.